The 24 T cell receptor beta chains in this list originate from one sample, sequenced in a study of blood T cell repertoires in COVID-19. TCRdb's copy holds only in-frame clones and misses some; the assay was immunoSEQ multiplex PCR. In the table there are approximately 78,000 clones, over 65% of which are singletons. Sequencing was carried out using peripheral blood. These receptors all stem from an elderly woman with acute or convalescent COVID-19.

This chain links TRBV11-3 with TRBJ2-1; D is unclear. CDR3 length: 15 residues. V lost 5 bases and J lost 8, with 19 bases in between. CDR1 SGHNT and CDR2 YENEEA come from the germline V gene. The CDR3 DNA sequence: TGTGCCAGCAGCCCGCGGCACCTCCCCGGAGATGAGCAGTTCTTC. It codes for CASSPRHLPGDEQFF.

This chain's CDR3 is CASSIPRTGQETQYF. The CDR3 DNA reads TGTGCCAGCAGTATTCCAAGGACAGGCCAAGAGACCCAGTACTTC. The V and J genes are TRBV25-1 and TRBJ2-5; TRBD1 agrees at 7 bases. Trimming at V came to 5 bases and at J to 1 base, leaving 7 bases not matched to a gene. The length of the CDR3 is 15 residues. Germline V CDR1 and CDR2: MGHDK, SYGVNS.

V usage is TRBV18 and J usage is TRBJ2-7; 8 nucleotides agree with TRBD1. The CDR3 is made up of 15 amino acids. Per germline, CDR1 KGHSH and CDR2 LQKENI. With V trimmed by 3 bases and J by 3 bases, 7 bases remained unmatched. CDR3: CASSPPTGEYYEQYF. The CDR3 DNA follows: TGTGCCAGCTCACCCCCGACAGGGGAATACTACGAGCAGTACTTC.

V gene TRBV6-5 combines with J gene TRBJ1-1, with 7 bases matching TRBD1. CDR1 is MNHEY and CDR2 is SVGAGI in the germline V gene. There are 13 residues in the CDR3. The V and J ends lost 11 bases and 1 base, in that order; junction bases with no gene match: 7. CDR3 sequence: CAAGQERNTEAFF. CDR3 bases: TGTGCCGCAGGACAGGAGCGGAACACTGAAGCTTTCTTT.

This clone was seen only once. The genes are TRBV28 and TRBJ2-7, with 9 bases aligning to TRBD2. The V gene end was trimmed by 10 bases and the J gene end by 7 bases; junction bases not matched to a gene: 11. The CDR3 sequence is 13 residues long. Germline V gene sequence: CDR1 MDHEN, CDR2 SYDVKM. The CDR3 DNA reads as TGTGCCACCATAGGGACTAGCTGGGGTGAGCAGTACTTC. Protein: CATIGTSWGEQYF.

The chain couples TRBV11-2 to TRBJ2-7; D perhaps matches TRBD1 (6 bases). With 4 bases removed from V and 6 bases from J, the gap between germline ends came to 13 bases. The CDR3 is 13 amino acids. CDR1 SGHAT and CDR2 FQNNGV come from the germline V gene. This CDR3 reads CASSWKTGSEQYF. DNA of the CDR3: TGTGCCAGCAGCTGGAAGACAGGCTCCGAGCAGTACTTC.

V usage is TRBV7-9 and J usage is TRBJ1-4, with a weak D call TRBD1 (5 bases). V was pared by 5 bases and J by 7 bases, with 14 bases between. Per germline, CDR1 SEHNR and CDR2 FQNEAQ (reference sequence). The CDR3 runs to 14 residues. Here the CDR3 reads CASSPGTGGEKLFF. In DNA form, the CDR3 reads TGTGCCAGCAGCCCCGGGACTGGGGGTGAAAAACTGTTTTTT.

The chain recombines TRBV10-3 with TRBJ2-6; a possible D gene is TRBD2 (6 bases). In germline, CDR1 is ENHRY, CDR2 SYGVKD. Trimming left V 8 bases short and J 4 bases short, with 15 bases between. This CDR3 region has 15 residues. The CDR3: CAIFGEVPGANVLTF. DNA for the CDR3: TGTGCCATCTTCGGGGAGGTGCCCGGGGCCAACGTCCTGACTTTC.

The V and J genes are TRBV21-1 and TRBJ2-7; TRBD2 is the table's D call, not checked against the DNA. TRBV21-1 constitutes a pseudogene. The CDR3 length is 14 residues. CDR3 sequence: CASPGRRETYEQYF. The CDR3 nucleotides are TGTGCCAGCCCAGGTCGCCGGGAAACCTACGAGCAGTACTTC.

This clone is labeled as medium-sized. Other DNA sequences of this sample code for an identical CDR3. The chain uses TRBV19 and TRBJ1-5; D is possibly TRBD1 (6 bases). Per germline, CDR1 LNHDA and CDR2 SQIVND (reference sequence). This CDR3 is 15 amino acids long. Deletions cut 5 bases from V and 1 base from J, with 12 bases between. CDR3 sequence reads: CASSSRQASNQPQHF. CDR3 nucleotides: TGTGCCAGTAGTTCGCGACAGGCAAGCAATCAGCCCCAGCATTTT.

The chain is built from TRBV7-9 and TRBJ2-2; D is unclear. CDR1 SEHNR and CDR2 FQNEAQ come from the germline V gene (reference sequence). Trimming removed 5 bases at V and 0 bases at J, with 7 bases between. This CDR3 region has 14 residues. CDR3 sequence: CASSPSANTGELFF. The CDR3 DNA reads as TGTGCCAGCAGCCCCTCAGCGAACACCGGGGAGCTGTTTTTT.

The chain is built from TRBV5-8 and TRBJ1-1, with D possibly TRBD1 on 6 matching bases. V lost 2 bases to trimming and J lost 4 bases, with 9 bases between them. The CDR3 totals 13 residues. The germline V gene has CDR1 SGHTS and CDR2 YDEGEE. CDR3 protein: CASSFTGRTEAFF. The CDR3 region has the DNA TGTGCCAGCAGCTTTACAGGGCGCACTGAAGCTTTCTTT.

The gene calls are TRBV18 and TRBJ2-1, with a weak D call TRBD1 (5 bases). CDR3 length: 15 residues. V dropped 4 bases and J dropped 0 bases, with 10 bases sitting between them. Looked up from germline, CDR1 is KGHSH and CDR2 is LQKENI. DNA for the CDR3: TGTGCCAGCTCACTCATCAGGGCCTCCTACAATGAGCAGTTCTTC. Protein sequence: CASSLIRASYNEQFF.

This clone was seen more than once but under ten times. The V and J genes are TRBV5-4 and TRBJ2-5; 12 positions match TRBD2. After removal of 1 base from V and 2 bases from J, the junction contained 3 bases not matched to a gene. CDR3 length equals 16 residues. Germline V gene sequence: CDR1 SGHNT, CDR2 YYREEE (reference sequence). The CDR3 sequence is CASSLTSGGPQETQYF. The DNA of the CDR3 is TGTGCCAGCAGCTTGACTAGCGGGGGGCCACAAGAGACCCAGTACTTC.

The chain combines TRBV2 with TRBJ2-3; 11 nucleotides line up with TRBD2. The germline CDR1 and CDR2 sequences are SNHLY and FYNNEI. J was trimmed by 0 bases and V by 8 bases; bases with no gene match: 7. CDR3 length: 16 amino acids. Here the CDR3 reads CASGGGLAASTDTQYF. CDR3 DNA sequence: TGTGCCAGCGGGGGGGGACTAGCGGCAAGCACAGATACGCAGTATTTT.

V is TRBV27 and J is TRBJ1-1; possible D gene TRBD1, 6 bases. V shed 5 bases and J shed 4 bases, with 17 bases lying between them. Germline V gene sequence: CDR1 MNHEY, CDR2 SMNVEV (reference sequence). The CDR3 runs to 15 residues. The CDR3 bases are TGTGCCAGCAGTCCCGGACAGAAAGTAGGCACTGAAGCTTTCTTT. This sequence encodes CASSPGQKVGTEAFF.

The chain couples TRBV3-1 (or the pseudogene TRBV3-2) to TRBJ2-4, with D perhaps TRBD2 (6 bases). V lost 8 bases, J lost 0 bases, and 20 bases lay in between. The CDR3 contains 17 residues. Germline V lookup: CDR1 LGHDT, CDR2 YNNKEL (reference sequence). This CDR3 reads CASGGGAGGGAKNIQYF. In DNA, the CDR3 is TGTGCCAGCGGCGGCGGCGCCGGGGGTGGAGCCAAAAACATTCAGTACTTC.

This rearrangement joins TRBV29-1 to TRBJ1-2, with D unclear. This CDR3 is 9 amino acids long. Between the trimmed V and J ends, which lost 2 bases and 12 bases, there was a span of 7 bases. Germline loops: CDR1 SQVTM, CDR2 ANQGSEA. The CDR3 DNA sequence: TGCAGCGTTGAAACAGCTCACACCTTC. It specifies CSVETAHTF.

Only one count was recorded for this clone. The V and J genes are TRBV14 and TRBJ1-3, with a tentative D call TRBD1 (5 bases). This CDR3 region has 15 residues. The germline V gene encodes CDR1 SGHDN and CDR2 FVKESK. The V and J ends lost 4 bases and 8 bases respectively, with 18 bases between them. This CDR3 reads CASSLQGKAVDTIYF. CDR3 sequence (DNA): TGTGCCAGCAGCCTGCAGGGCAAAGCTGTAGACACCATATATTTT.

The CDR3 loop is CASSDSGTGTEQYF. DNA of the CDR3: TGTGCCAGCAGTGACTCCGGGACAGGGACCGAGCAGTACTTC. This chain connects TRBV2 to TRBJ2-7; TRBD1 matches 9 bases. Germline V gene sequence: CDR1 SNHLY, CDR2 FYNNEI. With 3 bases clipped from V and 6 bases from J, the junction kept 6 bases outside the gene matches. This CDR3 contains 14 residues.

This chain links TRBV7-6 with TRBJ2-1; TRBD2 matches at 7 bases. Germline V gives CDR1 SGHVS, CDR2 FNYEAQ. After removal of 5 bases from V and 9 bases from J, the junction contained 13 bases not matched to a gene. This CDR3 is 15 amino acids long. CDR3 in DNA: TGTGCCAGCAGCCCCCGGACTAGTTTAAATAGTGAGCAGTTCTTC. Its translation is CASSPRTSLNSEQFF.

V and J are TRBV15 and TRBJ2-3; D uncertain. Deletions cut 4 bases from V and 0 bases from J, with 11 bases between. This CDR3 region has 15 residues. CDR1 and CDR2 (germline): LNHNV, YYDKDF (reference sequence). CDR3 DNA sequence: TGTGCCACCAGCACCGATAAGACTAGCACAGATACGCAGTATTTT. It specifies CATSTDKTSTDTQYF.

This clone was detected only once. The chain joins TRBV7-8 to TRBJ1-5, with D tentatively TRBD1 (5 bases). The CDR3 totals 16 residues. Trimming removed 3 bases from V and 11 bases from J, with 23 bases in between. CDR1 and CDR2 from the germline V gene are SGHVS and FQNEAQ. The CDR3 coding sequence is TGTGCCAGCAGCTTTGGCACGGCGGCACAGGCCCAGTCCCAGCATTTT. This encodes CASSFGTAAQAQSQHF.

About this clone itself: Germline and junction disagree at one end, which may indicate a read error. The chain joins TRBV2 to TRBJ2-1, with 11 nucleotides matching TRBD2. CDR3 length: 15 amino acids. CDR1 and CDR2 from the germline V gene are SNHLY and FYNNEI. The CDR3 loop is CASREVAGGKNEQFF. The CDR3 DNA reads TGTGCCAGCAGAGAAGTAGCGGGAGGGAAGAATGAGCAGTTCTTC.